These T cell receptor beta chains were read from a single sample in a study of beta chain features in type 1 diabetes. The method was immunoSEQ multiplex PCR; TCRdb's version includes in-frame clones alone and lacks a portion of them. This table holds around 280,000 clones, approximately 16% found once. The sample consisted of naive CD4+ T cells from blood. These receptor sequences come from a young man with type 1 diabetes. Both conserved end residues are part of each CDR3. The D gene is left open where the match is weak. Clone size is shown for a subset of rows, as once, few, many or a class of expanded clone.

TGTGCCAGCAGCCCGGGACAGGGATCCTACAATGAGCAGTTCTTC CASSPGQGSYNEQFF TRBJ2-1 TRBD1 - TRBV16
TGCGCCAGCAGCCACGGACTGACATACTCAGATACGCAGTATTTT CASSHGLTYSDTQYF TRBJ2-3 - few TRBV4-3
TGCAGTGCTGGGGAGTATGGCTACACCTTC CSAGEYGYTF TRBJ1-2 - - TRBV20-1
TGTGCCAGCAGCCCGCTAGCGGGTGAAAAACTGTTTTTT CASSPLAGEKLFF TRBJ1-4 - - TRBV7-6
TGTGCCAGCAGCCCCCAACAGGTCCTAGGCGAGCAGTACTTC CASSPQQVLGEQYF TRBJ2-7 - few TRBV9
TGCGCCAGCAGCTTAGGCGGCACCTACGAGCAGTACTTC CASSLGGTYEQYF TRBJ2-7 - few TRBV5-1
TGTGCCAGCAGTTTATCCGTCCGGGACAGGAAGAACTACGAGCAGTACTTC CASSLSVRDRKNYEQYF TRBJ2-7 TRBD1 few TRBV28
TGTGCCTGGAGTGTACTGGGGGCGGGTAATTGGAATGAGCAGTTCTTC CAWSVLGAGNWNEQFF TRBJ2-1 - - TRBV30
TGTGCCAGCAGTCCATTCCAGGATAATTCACCCCTCCACTTT CASSPFQDNSPLHF TRBJ1-6 - - TRBV27
TGTGCCAGCTCACCAGGGCCAGAGACCCAGTACTTC CASSPGPETQYF TRBJ2-5 - - TRBV18
TGTGCCAGCAGGGCAGCGGGCTGGGAACCCCAGCATTTT CASRAAGWEPQHF TRBJ1-5 - few TRBV28
TGTGCCAGCAGCTTCCAGCGGGGGGGCAGGACCGGGGAGCTGTTTTTT CASSFQRGGRTGELFF TRBJ2-2 TRBD2 - TRBV5-4
TGTGCCAGCAGTTATGGAGCGTCTGAAGAGACCCAGTACTTC CASSYGASEETQYF TRBJ2-5 - few TRBV6-6
TGTGCCATCAGTGAGTCACTGGCAGGGGGCTATAAGACTGAAGCTTTCTTT CAISESLAGGYKTEAFF TRBJ1-1 TRBD1 few TRBV10-3
TGTGCCAGCAGCGTAGCGGGAGGGTACCAAGAGACCCAGTACTTC CASSVAGGYQETQYF TRBJ2-5 TRBD2 - TRBV9
TGTGCCAGCAGCCTAAGCGGATCGGGACAGGGCAACATTCAGTACTTC CASSLSGSGQGNIQYF TRBJ2-4 TRBD1 few TRBV28